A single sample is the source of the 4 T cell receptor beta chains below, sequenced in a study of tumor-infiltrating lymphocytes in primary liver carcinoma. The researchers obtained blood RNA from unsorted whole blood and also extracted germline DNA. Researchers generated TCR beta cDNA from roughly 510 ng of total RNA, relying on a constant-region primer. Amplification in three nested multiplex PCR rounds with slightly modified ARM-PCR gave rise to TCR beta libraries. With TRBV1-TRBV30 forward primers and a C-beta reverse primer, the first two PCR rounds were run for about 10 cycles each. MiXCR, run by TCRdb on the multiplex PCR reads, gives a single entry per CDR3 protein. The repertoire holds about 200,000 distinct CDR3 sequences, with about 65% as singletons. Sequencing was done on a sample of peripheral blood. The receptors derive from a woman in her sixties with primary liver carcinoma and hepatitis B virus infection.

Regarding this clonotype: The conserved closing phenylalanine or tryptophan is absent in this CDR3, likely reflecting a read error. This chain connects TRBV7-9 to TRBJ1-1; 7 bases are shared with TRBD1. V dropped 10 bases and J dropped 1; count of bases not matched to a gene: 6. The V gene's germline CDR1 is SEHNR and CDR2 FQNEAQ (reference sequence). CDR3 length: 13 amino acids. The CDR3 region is CAITGAKNTEAFS. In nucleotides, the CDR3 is TGTGCCATCACAGGGGCGAAGAACACTGAAGCTTTCTCT.

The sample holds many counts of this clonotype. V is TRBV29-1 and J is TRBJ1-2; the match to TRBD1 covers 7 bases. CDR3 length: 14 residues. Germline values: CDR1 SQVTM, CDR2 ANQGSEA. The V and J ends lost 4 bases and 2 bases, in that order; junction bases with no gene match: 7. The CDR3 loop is CSVGTGPPNYGYTF. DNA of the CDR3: TGCAGCGTTGGGACAGGCCCTCCCAACTATGGCTACACCTTC.

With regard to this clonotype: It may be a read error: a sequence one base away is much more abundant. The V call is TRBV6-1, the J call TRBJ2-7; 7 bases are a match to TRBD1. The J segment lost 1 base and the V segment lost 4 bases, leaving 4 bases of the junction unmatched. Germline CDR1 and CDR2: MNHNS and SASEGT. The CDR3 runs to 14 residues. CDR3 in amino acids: CASSGLDRSYEQYF. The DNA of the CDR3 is TGTGCCAGCAGTGGCCTGGACAGGTCCTACGAGCAGTACTTC.

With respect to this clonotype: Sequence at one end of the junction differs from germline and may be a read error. CDR3 in amino acids: CASCGDSYSPLHF. CDR3 nucleotides: TGCGCCAGCTGTGGGGACAGCTATTCACCCCTCCATTTT. The chain carries TRBV5-1 and TRBJ1-6; 7 bases agree with TRBD1. CDR3 size: 13 residues. Germline assignment: CDR1 SGHRS and CDR2 YFSETQ. Full variable domain (outside the CDR3, taken from reference TRBV5-1 and TRBJ1-6): KAGVTQTPRYLIKTRGQQVTLSCSPISGHRSVSWYQQTPGQGLQFLFEYFSETQRNKGNFPGRFSGRQFSNSRSEMNVSTLELGDSALYLCASCGDSYSPLHFGNGTRLTVT.